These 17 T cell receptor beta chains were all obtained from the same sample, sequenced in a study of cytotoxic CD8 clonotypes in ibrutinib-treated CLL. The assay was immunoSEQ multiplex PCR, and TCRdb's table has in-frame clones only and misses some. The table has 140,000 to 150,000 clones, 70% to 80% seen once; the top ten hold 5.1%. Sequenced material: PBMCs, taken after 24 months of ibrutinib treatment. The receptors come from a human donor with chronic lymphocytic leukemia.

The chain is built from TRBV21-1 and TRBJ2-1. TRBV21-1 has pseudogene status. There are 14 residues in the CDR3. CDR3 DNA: TGTGCCAGCAGAGGTACGCCCCCCTACAATGAGCAGTTCTTC. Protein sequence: CASRGTPPYNEQFF.

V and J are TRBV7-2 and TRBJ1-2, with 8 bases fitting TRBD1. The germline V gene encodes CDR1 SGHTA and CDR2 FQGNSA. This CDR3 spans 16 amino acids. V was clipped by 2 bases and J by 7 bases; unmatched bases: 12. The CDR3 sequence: CASSLSRGRGRGGYTF. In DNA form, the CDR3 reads TGTGCCAGCAGCTTAAGCCGCGGCAGGGGGCGCGGTGGCTACACCTTC.

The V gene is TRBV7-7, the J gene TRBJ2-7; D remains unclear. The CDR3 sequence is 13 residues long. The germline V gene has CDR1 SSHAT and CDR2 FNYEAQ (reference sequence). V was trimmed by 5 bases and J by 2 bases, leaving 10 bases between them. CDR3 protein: CASSPPGPYEQYF. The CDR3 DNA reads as TGTGCCAGCAGCCCCCCCGGCCCCTACGAGCAGTACTTC.

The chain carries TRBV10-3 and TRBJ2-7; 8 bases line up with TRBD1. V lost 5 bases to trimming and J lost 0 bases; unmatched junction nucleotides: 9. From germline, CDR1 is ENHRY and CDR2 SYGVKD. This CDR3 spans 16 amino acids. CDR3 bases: TGTGCCATCAGTTTCTCCGGACAGGGAAACTCCTACGAGCAGTACTTC. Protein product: CAISFSGQGNSYEQYF.

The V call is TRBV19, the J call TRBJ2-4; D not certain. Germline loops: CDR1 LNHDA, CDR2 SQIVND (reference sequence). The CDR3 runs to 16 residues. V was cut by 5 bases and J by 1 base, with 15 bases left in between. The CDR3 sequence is CASSPRGPRAKNIQYF. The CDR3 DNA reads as TGTGCCAGTAGTCCGCGTGGTCCTCGGGCCAAAAACATTCAGTACTTC.

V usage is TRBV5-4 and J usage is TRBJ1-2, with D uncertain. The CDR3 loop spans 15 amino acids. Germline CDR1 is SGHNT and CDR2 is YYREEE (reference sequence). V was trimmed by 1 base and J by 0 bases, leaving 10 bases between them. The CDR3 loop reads CASSLSATSNYGYTF. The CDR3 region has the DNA TGTGCCAGCAGCTTGAGCGCCACATCTAACTATGGCTACACCTTC.

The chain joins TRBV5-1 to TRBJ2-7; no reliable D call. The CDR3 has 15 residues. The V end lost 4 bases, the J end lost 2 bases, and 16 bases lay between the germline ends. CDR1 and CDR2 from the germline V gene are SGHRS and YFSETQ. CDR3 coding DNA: TGCGCCAGCAGCCCCCGAGGTGCAGAAGCCTACGAGCAGTACTTC. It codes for CASSPRGAEAYEQYF.

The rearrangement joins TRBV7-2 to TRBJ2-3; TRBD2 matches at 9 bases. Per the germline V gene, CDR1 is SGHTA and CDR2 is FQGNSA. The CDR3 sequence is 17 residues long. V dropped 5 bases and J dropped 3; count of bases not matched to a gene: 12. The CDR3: CASSPILAGGWTDTQYF. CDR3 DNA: TGTGCCAGCAGCCCCATACTAGCGGGCGGTTGGACAGATACGCAGTATTTT.

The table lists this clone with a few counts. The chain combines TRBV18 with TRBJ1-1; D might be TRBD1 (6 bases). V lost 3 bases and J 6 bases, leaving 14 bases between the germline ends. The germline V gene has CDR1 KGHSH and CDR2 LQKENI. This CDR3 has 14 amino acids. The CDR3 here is CASSPSEGGAEAFF. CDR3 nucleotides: TGTGCCAGCTCACCCTCGGAGGGGGGGGCTGAAGCTTTCTTT.

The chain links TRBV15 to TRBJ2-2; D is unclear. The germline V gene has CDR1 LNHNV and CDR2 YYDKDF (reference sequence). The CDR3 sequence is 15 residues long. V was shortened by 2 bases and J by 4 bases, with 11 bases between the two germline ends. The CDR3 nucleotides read TGTGCCACCAGCAGACCCCAGACCGTCACCGGGGAGCTGTTTTTT. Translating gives CATSRPQTVTGELFF. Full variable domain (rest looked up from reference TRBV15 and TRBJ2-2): DAMVIQNPRYQVTQFGKPVTLSCSQTLNHNVMYWYQQKSSQAPKLLFHYYDKDFNNEADTPDNFQSRRPNTSFCFLDIRSPGLGDTAMYLCATSRPQTVTGELFFGEGSRLTVL.

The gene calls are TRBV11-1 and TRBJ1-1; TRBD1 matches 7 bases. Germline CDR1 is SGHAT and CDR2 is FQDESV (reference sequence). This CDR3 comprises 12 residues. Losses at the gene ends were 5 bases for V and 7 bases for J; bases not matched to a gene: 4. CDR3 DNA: TGTGCCAGCAGCGTGGACAGGAATGAAGCTTTCTTT. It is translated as CASSVDRNEAFF.

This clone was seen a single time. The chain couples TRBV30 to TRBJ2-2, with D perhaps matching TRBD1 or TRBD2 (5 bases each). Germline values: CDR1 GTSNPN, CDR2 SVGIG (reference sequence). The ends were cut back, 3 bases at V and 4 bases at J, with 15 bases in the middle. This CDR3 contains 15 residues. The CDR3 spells CAWRLPGLGTGELFF. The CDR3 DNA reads TGTGCCTGGAGACTCCCGGGGCTCGGCACCGGGGAGCTGTTTTTT.

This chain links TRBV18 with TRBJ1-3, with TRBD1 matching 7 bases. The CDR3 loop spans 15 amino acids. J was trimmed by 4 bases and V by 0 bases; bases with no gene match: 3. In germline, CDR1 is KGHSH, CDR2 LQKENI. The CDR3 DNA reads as TGTGCCAGCTCACCACCTGACAGGGTCGGAAACACCATATATTTT. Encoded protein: CASSPPDRVGNTIYF.

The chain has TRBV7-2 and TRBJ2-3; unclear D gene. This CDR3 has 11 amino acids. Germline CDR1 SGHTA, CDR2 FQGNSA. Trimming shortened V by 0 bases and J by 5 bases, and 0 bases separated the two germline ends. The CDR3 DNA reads TGTGCCAGCAGCTTAGCAGATACGCAGTATTTT. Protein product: CASSLADTQYF.

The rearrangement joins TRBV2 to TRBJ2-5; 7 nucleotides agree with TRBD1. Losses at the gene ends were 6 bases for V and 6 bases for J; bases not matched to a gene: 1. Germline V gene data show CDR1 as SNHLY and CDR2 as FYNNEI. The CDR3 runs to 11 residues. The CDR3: CASRDRKTQYF. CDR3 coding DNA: TGTGCCAGCAGGGACAGGAAGACCCAGTACTTC.

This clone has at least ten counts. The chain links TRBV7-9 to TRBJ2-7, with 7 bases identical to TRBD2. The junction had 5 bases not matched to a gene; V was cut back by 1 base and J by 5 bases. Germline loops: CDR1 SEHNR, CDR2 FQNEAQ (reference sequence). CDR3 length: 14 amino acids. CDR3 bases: TGTGCCAGCAGCTTAGGGCTAGCGGTGAACGAGCAGTACTTC. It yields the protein CASSLGLAVNEQYF.

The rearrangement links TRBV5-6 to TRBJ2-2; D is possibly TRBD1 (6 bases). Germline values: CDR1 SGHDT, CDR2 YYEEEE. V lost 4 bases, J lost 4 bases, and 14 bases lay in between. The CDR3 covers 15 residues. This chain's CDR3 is CASSPQGRRTGELFF. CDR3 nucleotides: TGTGCCAGCAGCCCACAGGGTAGGCGCACCGGGGAGCTGTTTTTT.